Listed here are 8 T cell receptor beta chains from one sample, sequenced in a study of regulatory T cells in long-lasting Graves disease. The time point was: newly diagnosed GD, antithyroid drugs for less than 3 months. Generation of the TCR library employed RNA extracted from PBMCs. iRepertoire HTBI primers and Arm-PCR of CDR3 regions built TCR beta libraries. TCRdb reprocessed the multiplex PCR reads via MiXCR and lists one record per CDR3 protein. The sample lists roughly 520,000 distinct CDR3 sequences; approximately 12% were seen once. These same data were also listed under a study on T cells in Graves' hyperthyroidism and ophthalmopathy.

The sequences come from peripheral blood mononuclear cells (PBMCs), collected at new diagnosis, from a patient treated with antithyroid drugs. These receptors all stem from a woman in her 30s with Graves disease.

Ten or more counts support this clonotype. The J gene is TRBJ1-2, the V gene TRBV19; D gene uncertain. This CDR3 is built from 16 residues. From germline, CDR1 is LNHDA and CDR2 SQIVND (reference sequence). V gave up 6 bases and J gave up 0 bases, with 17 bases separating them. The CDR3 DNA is TGTGCCAGTAGCGGCGGCCTTATGGGATCTAACTATGGCTACACCTTC. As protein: CASSGGLMGSNYGYTF.

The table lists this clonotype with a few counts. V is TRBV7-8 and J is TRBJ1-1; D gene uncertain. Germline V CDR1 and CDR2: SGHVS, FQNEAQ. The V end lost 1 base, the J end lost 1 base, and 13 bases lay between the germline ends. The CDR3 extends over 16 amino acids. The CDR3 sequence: CASSLGSSVGNTEAFF. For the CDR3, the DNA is TGTGCCAGCAGCTTAGGATCTTCGGTCGGGAACACTGAAGCTTTCTTT.

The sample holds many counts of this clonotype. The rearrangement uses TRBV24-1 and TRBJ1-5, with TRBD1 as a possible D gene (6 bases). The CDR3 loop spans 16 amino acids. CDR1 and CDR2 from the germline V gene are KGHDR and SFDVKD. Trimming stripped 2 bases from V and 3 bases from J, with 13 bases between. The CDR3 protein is CATSDSRGGLNQPQHF. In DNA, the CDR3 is TGTGCCACCAGTGATTCACGGGGGGGCCTCAATCAGCCCCAGCATTTT.

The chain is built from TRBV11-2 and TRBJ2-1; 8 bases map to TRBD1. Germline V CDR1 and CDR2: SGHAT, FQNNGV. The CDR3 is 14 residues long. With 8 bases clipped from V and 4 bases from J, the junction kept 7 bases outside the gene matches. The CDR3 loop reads CASGGDRNYNEQFF. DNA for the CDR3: TGTGCCAGCGGCGGGGACAGGAATTACAATGAGCAGTTCTTC.

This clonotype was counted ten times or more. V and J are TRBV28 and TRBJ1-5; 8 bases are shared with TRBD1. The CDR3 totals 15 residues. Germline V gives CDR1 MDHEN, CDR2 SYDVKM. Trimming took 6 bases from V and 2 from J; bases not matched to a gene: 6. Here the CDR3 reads CASSPGGWGNQPQHF. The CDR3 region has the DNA TGTGCCAGCAGCCCAGGGGGCTGGGGCAATCAGCCCCAGCATTTT.

The DNA for the CDR3 is TGTGCCAGCAGTGTTGGGGGCGATACGAAAAACATTCAGTACTTC. It encodes CASSVGGDTKNIQYF. The gene calls are TRBV6-1 and TRBJ2-4, with a tentative D call TRBD1 (6 bases). The V and J ends lost 4 bases and 4 bases respectively, with 14 bases between them. The CDR3 extends over 15 amino acids. Germline CDR1 MNHNS, CDR2 SASEGT.

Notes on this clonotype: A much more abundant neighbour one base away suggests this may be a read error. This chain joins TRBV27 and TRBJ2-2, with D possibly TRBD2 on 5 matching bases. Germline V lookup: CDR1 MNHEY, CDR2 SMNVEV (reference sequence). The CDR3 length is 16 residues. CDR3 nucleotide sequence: TGTGCCAGCAACCCTCAGTGGCAGGCGAACACCGGGGAGCTGTCTTTT. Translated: CASNPQWQANTGELSF.

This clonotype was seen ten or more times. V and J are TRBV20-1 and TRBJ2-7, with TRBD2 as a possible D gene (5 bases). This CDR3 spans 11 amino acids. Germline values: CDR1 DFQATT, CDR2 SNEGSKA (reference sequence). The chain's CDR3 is CSIVLGVEQYF. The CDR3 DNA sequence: TGCTCCATAGTATTGGGAGTCGAGCAGTACTTC.